This T cell receptor beta chain stems from a study of shared clonotypes between healthy human individuals. The naive CD8 subset, CD45RO-negative cells positively selected for CCR7, excluded terminally differentiated effector memory CD45RA+ cells. CDR1 and CDR2 (germline): MNHEY, SVGAGI. Germline trimming cut 2 bases from V and 6 bases from J; bases unmatched to any gene: 0. The CDR3 is made up of 13 amino acids. This table comes from immunoSEQ multiplex PCR, and its TCRdb copy is limited to in-frame clones, with some not included. The sample holds a few million clones, 80% to 95% seen once. Remarks on this clone: The sample holds other DNA sequences that translate to the same CDR3.

The sequenced material came from naive CD8+ T cells from PBMCs. This sequence joins TRBV6-5 and TRBJ1-2; 10 bases are shared with TRBD1. The TCR was taken from a man aged 18 to 30 in good health. Some clones in this sample may be carry-over from other donors' samples. The CDR3 DNA is TGTGCCAGCAGTTACGGACAGGGGGATGGCTACACCTTC. Translating it yields CASSYGQGDGYTF.